This TCR beta chain was documented in a study of shared clonotypes between healthy human individuals. Nashville, Tennessee was home to all donors, each a Caucasian adult. The CDR3 spans 14 residues. Germline CDR1 reads SGHDT; CDR2 reads YYEEEE. The V gene lost 0 bases and the J gene lost 6 bases, with 9 bases spanning the gap. Generated by immunoSEQ multiplex PCR, the TCRdb table keeps only in-frame clones and is missing some. The table has 850,000 to 1,200,000 clones, about 70% seen once. This chain uses TRBV5-6 with TRBJ2-2; D not certain. The sequenced sample was memory CD4+ T cells sorted from blood. This sample's subset: CD45RA-negative fraction. The receptor was isolated from a man in his late teens or twenties in good health. CDR3 nucleotide sequence: TGTGCCAGCAGCTTGGTTTATTTGGCCGGGGAGCTGTTTTTT. Residues: CASSLVYLAGELFF.